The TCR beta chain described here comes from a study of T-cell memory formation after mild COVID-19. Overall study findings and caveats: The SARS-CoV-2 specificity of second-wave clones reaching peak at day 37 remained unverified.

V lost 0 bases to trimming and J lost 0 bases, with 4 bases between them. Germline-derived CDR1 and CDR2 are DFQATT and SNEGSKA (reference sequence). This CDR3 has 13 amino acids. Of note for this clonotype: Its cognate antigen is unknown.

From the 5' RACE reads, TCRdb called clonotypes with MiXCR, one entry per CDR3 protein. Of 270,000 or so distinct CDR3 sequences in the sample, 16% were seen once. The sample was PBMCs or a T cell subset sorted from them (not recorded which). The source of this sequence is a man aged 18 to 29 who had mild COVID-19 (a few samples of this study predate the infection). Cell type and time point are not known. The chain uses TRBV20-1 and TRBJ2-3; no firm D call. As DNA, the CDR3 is TGCAGTGCTAGAGACCCCAGCACAGATACGCAGTATTTT. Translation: CSARDPSTDTQYF.